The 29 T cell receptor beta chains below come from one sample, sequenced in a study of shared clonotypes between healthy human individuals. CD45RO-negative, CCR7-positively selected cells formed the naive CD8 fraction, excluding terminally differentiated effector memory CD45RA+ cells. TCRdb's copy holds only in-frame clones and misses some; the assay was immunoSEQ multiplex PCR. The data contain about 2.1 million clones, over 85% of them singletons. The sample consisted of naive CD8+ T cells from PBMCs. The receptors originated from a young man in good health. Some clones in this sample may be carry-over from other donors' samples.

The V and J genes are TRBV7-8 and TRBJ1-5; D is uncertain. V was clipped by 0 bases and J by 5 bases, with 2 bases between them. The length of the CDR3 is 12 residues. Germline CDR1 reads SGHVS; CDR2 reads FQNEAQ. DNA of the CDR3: TGTGCCAGCAGCTTAGCTTATCAGCCCCAGCATTTT. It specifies CASSLAYQPQHF.

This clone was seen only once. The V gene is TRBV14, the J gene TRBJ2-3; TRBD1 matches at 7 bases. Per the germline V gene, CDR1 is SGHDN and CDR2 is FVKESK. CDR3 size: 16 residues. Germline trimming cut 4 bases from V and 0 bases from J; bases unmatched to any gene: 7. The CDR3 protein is CASSPPGTESTDTQYF. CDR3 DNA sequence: TGTGCCAGCAGCCCCCCAGGGACAGAAAGCACAGATACGCAGTATTTT. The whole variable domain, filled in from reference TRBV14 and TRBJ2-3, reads EAGVTQFPSHSVIEKGQTVTLRCDPISGHDNLYWYRRVMGKEIKFLLHFVKESKQDESGMPNNRFLAERTGGTYSTLKVQPAELEDSGVYFCASSPPGTESTDTQYFGPGTRLTVL.

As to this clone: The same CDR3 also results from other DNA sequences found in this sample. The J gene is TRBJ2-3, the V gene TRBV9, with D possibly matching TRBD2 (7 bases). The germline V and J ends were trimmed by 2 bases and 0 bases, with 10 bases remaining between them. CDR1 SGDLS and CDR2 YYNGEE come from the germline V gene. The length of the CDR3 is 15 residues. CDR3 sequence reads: CASSVGGPSTDTQYF. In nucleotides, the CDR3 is TGTGCCAGCAGCGTGGGGGGGCCTAGCACAGATACGCAGTATTTT.

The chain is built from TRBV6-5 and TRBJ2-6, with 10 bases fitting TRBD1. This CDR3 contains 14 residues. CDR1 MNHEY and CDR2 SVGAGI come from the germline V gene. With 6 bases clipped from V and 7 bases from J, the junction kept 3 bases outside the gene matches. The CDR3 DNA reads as TGTGCCAGCAGAGACAGGGGGCGCGCCAACGTCCTGACTTTC. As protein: CASRDRGRANVLTF.

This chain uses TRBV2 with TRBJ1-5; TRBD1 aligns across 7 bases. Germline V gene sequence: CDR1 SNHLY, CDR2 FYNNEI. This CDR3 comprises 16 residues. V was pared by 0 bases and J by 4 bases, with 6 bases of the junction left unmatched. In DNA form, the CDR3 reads TGTGCCAGCAGTGAAGCCGAGGGGGCTTTGAATCAGCCCCAGCATTTT. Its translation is CASSEAEGALNQPQHF.

CDR3 sequence (DNA): TGCGCCAGCAGCCAAGAATTCAGGCTGTTTAATCAGCCCCAGCATTTT. Amino acid sequence: CASSQEFRLFNQPQHF. The chain is built from TRBV4-1 and TRBJ1-5; unclear D gene. CDR1 is MGHRA and CDR2 is YSYEKL in the germline V gene. V was pared by 0 bases and J by 4 bases, with 13 bases between. The CDR3 totals 16 residues.

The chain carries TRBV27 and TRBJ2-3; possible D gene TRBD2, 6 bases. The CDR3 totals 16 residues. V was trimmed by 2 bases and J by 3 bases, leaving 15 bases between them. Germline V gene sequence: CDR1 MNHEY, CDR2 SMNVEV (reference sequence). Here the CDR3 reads CASSLVAPGRTDTQYF. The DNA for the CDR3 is TGTGCCAGCAGTTTAGTCGCCCCTGGGAGGACAGATACGCAGTATTTT.

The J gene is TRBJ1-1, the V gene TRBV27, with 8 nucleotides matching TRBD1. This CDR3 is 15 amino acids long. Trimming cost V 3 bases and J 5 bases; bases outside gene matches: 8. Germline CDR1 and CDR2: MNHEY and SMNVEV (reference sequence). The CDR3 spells CASSFVGTGKTEAFF. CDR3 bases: TGTGCCAGCAGTTTCGTCGGGACAGGAAAAACTGAAGCTTTCTTT.

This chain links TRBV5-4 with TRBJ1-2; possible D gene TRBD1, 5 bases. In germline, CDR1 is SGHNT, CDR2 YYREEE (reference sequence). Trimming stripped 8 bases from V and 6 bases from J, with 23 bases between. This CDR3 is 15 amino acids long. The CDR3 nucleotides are TGTGCCAGTTCACCTCCGGGGGGAGGCAGCGATGGCTACACCTTC. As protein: CASSPPGGGSDGYTF.

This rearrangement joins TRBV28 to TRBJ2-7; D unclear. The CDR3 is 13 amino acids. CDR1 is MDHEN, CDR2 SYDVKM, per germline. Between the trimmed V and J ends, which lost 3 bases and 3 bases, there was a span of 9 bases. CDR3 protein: CASSLDVDYEQYF. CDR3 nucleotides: TGTGCCAGCAGTTTGGACGTGGACTACGAGCAGTACTTC. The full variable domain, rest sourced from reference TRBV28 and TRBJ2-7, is DVKVTQSSRYLVKRTGEKVFLECVQDMDHENMFWYRQDPGLGLRLIYFSYDVKMKEKGDIPEGYSVSREKKERFSLILESASTNQTSMYLCASSLDVDYEQYFGPGTRLTVT.

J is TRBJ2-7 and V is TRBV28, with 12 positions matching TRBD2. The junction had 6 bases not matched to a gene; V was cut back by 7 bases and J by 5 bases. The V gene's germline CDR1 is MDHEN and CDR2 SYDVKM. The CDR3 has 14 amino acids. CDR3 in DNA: TGTGCCAGCAACCTAGCGGGAGGGGGGGACGAGCAGTACTTC. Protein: CASNLAGGGDEQYF. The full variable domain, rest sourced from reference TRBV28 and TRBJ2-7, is DVKVTQSSRYLVKRTGEKVFLECVQDMDHENMFWYRQDPGLGLRLIYFSYDVKMKEKGDIPEGYSVSREKKERFSLILESASTNQTSMYLCASNLAGGGDEQYFGPGTRLTVT.

Written as DNA, the CDR3 is TGCGCCAGCAGCCCCACACGCGGCGGGGAGCTGTTTTTT. It codes for CASSPTRGGELFF. J is TRBJ2-2 and V is TRBV5-1; D is unclear. The CDR3 sequence is 13 residues long. Germline lookup yields CDR1 SGHRS and CDR2 YFSETQ. Trimming took off 4 bases at V and 7 bases at J, with 11 bases between the two ends.

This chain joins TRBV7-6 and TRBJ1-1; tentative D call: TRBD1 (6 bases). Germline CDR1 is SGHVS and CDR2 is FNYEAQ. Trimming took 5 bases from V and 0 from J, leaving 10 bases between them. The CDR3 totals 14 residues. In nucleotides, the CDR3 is TGTGCCAGCAGCCCCAGGGGAGTGAACACTGAAGCTTTCTTT. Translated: CASSPRGVNTEAFF.

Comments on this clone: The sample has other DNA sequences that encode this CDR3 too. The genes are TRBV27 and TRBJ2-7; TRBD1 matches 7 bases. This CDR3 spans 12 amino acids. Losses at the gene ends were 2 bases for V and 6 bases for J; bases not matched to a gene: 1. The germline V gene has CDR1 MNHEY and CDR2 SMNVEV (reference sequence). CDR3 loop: CASSLRTGEQYF. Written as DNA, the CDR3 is TGTGCCAGCAGTTTACGGACAGGCGAGCAGTACTTC.

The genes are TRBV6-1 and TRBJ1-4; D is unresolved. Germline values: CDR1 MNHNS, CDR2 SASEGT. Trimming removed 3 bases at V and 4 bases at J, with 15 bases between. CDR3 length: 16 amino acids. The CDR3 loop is CASSDPVLRGNEKLFF. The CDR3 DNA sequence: TGTGCCAGCAGTGATCCCGTTTTGCGGGGTAATGAAAAACTGTTTTTT.

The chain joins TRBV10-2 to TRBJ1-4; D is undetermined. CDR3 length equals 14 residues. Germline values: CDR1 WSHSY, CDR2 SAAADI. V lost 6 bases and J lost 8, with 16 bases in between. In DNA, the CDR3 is TGCGCCAGCAGGGACCCGTACCGGGAAGAAAAACTGTTTTTT. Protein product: CASRDPYREEKLFF.

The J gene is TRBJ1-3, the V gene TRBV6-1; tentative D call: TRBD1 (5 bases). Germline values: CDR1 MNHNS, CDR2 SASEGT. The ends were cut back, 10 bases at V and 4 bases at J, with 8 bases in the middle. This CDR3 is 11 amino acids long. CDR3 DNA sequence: TGTGCCACTAAGGGGGGAAACACCATATATTTT. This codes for CATKGGNTIYF.

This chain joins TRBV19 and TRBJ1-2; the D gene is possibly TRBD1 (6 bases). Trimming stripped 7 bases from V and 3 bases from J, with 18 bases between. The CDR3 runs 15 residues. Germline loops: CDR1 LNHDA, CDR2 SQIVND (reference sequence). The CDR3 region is CASIGGQRGYYGYTF. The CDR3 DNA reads TGTGCCAGTATCGGGGGACAACGGGGCTACTATGGCTACACCTTC. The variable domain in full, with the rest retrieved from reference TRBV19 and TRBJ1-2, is DGGITQSPKYLFRKEGQNVTLSCEQNLNHDAMYWYRQDPGQGLRLIYYSQIVNDFQKGDIAEGYSVSREKKESFPLTVTSAQKNPTAFYLCASIGGQRGYYGYTFGSGTRLTVV.

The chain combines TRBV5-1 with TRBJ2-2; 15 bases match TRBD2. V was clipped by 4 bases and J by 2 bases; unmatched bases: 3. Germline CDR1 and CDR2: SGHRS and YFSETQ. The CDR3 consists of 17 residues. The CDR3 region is CASSGGLAGGNTGELFF. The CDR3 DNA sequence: TGCGCCAGCAGCGGGGGACTAGCGGGAGGAAACACCGGGGAGCTGTTTTTT.

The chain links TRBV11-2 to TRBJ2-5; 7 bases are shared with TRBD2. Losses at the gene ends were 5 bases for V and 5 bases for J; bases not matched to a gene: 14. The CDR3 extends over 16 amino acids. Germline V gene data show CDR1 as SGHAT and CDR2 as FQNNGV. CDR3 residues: CASSRIGAGVRETQYF. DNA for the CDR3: TGTGCCAGCAGCCGAATAGGGGCGGGAGTGAGGGAGACCCAGTACTTC.

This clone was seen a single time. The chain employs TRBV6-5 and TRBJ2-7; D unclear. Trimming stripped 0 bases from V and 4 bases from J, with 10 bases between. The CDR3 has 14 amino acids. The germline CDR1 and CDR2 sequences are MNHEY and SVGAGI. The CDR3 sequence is CASSYSNKYYEQYF. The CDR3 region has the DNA TGTGCCAGCAGTTACTCGAACAAGTATTACGAGCAGTACTTC.

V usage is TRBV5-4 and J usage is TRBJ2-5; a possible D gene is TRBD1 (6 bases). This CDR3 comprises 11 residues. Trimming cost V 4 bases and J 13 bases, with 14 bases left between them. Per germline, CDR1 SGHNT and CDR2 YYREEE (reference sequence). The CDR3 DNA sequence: TGTGCCAGCAGCCTAGGACAGCTTATGTACTTC. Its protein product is CASSLGQLMYF. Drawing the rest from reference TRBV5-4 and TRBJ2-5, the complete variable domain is ETGVTQSPTHLIKTRGQQVTLRCSSQSGHNTVSWYQQALGQGPQFIFQYYREEENGRGNFPPRFSGLQFPNYSSELNVNALELDDSALYLCASSLGQLMYFGPGTRLLVL.

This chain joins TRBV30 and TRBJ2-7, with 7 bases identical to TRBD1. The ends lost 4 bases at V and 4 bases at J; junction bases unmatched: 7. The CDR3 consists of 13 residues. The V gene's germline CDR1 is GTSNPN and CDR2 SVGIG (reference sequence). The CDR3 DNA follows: TGTGCCTGGAACCCGGGACAGAAATACGAGCAGTACTTC. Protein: CAWNPGQKYEQYF.

Here the CDR3 DNA reads TGTGCCAGCAGCCTAGCGGGACCTTACAATGAGCAGTTCTTC. Encoded protein: CASSLAGPYNEQFF. This rearrangement joins TRBV7-3 to TRBJ2-1; 9 positions match TRBD2. Trimming at V came to 5 bases and at J to 4 bases, leaving 3 bases not matched to a gene. Germline V gene sequence: CDR1 SGHTA, CDR2 FQGTGA. This CDR3 comprises 14 residues.

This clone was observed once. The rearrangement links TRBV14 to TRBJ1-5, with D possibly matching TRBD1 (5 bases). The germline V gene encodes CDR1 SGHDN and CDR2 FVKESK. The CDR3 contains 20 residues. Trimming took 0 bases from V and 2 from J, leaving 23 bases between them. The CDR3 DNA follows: TGTGCCAGCAGCCAAGAAGAGCAAGACGAGGGGCCGGAGGGCAATCAGCCCCAGCATTTT. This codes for CASSQEEQDEGPEGNQPQHF.

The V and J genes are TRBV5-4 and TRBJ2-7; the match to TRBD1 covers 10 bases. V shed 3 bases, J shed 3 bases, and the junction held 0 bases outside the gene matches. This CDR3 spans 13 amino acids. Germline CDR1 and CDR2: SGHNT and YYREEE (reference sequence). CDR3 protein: CASSWTGGYEQYF. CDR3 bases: TGTGCCAGCAGCTGGACAGGGGGCTACGAGCAGTACTTC.

The CDR3 region is CASSPGTSDSYEQYF. The CDR3 nucleotides read TGTGCCAGCAGCCCGGGGACTAGCGATAGCTACGAGCAGTACTTC. The V gene is TRBV9, the J gene TRBJ2-7; 10 positions agree with TRBD2. J gave up 3 bases and V 4 bases, and 7 bases lay outside the gene matches. The CDR3 is made up of 15 amino acids. The germline CDR1 and CDR2 sequences are SGDLS and YYNGEE. Full variable domain (outside the CDR3, taken from reference TRBV9 and TRBJ2-7): DSGVTQTPKHLITATGQRVTLRCSPRSGDLSVYWYQQSLDQGLQFLIQYYNGEERAKGNILERFSAQQFPDLHSELNLSSLELGDSALYFCASSPGTSDSYEQYFGPGTRLTVT.

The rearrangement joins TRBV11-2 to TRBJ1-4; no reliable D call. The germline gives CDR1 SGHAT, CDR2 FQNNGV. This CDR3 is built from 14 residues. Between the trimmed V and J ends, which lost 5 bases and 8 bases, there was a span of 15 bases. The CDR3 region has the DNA TGTGCCAGCAGCCTCATCCCTCAACGGGAAAAACTGTTTTTT. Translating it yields CASSLIPQREKLFF.

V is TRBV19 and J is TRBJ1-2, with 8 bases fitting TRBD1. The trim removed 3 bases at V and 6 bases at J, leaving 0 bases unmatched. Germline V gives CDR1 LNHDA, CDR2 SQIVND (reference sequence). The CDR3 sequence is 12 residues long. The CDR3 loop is CASSMDRDGYTF. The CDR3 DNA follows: TGTGCCAGTAGTATGGACAGGGATGGCTACACCTTC.